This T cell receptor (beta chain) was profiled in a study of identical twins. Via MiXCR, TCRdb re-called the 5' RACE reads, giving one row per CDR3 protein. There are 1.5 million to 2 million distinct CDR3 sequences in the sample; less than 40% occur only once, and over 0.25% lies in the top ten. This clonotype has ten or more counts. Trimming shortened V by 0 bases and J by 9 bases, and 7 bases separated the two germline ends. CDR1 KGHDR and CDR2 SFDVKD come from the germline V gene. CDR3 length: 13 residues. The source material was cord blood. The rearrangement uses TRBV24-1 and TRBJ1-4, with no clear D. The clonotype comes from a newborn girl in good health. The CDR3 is CATSDLLGQKLFF. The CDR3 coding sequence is TGTGCCACCAGTGATTTGCTCGGACAAAAACTGTTTTTT.